These T cell receptor beta chains were read from a single sample in a study of control samples from healthy donors and cancer patients. Method: immunoSEQ multiplex PCR; TCRdb's copy keeps in-frame clones and lacks some. The data contain 150,000 to 200,000 clones, around 88% of them singletons. Specimen: blood. Receptor source: a young woman in good health. CDR3s include the opening cysteine and the closing phenylalanine or tryptophan. D genes are given only for firm matches. Clone size, where shown, is once, few, many, or a class for clones that have expanded.

j_call: TRBJ2-3
d_call: TRBD2
clone_size: NA
v_call: TRBV6-1
cdr3_aa: CASSVAGGPVDTQYF
cdr3_nt: TGTGCCAGCAGTGTAGCGGGAGGGCCTGTAGATACGCAGTATTTT

j_call: TRBJ1-1
d_call: NA
clone_size: NA
v_call: TRBV6-1
cdr3_aa: CASSESVGTEAFF
cdr3_nt: TGTGCCAGCAGTGAAAGTGTAGGCACTGAAGCTTTCTTT

j_call: TRBJ1-2
d_call: NA
clone_size: once
v_call: TRBV5-5
cdr3_aa: CASSLGPTPNYGYTF
cdr3_nt: TGTGCCAGCAGCCTTGGACCGACGCCTAACTATGGCTACACCTTC

j_call: TRBJ2-5
d_call: TRBD1
clone_size: NA
v_call: TRBV6-4
cdr3_aa: CYPRDSEETQYF
cdr3_nt: TGTTACCCTAGGGACAGTGAAGAGACCCAGTACTTC

j_call: TRBJ1-4
d_call: NA
clone_size: once
v_call: TRBV5-6
cdr3_aa: CASSLRANEKLFF
cdr3_nt: TGTGCCAGCAGCTTGAGAGCTAATGAAAAACTGTTTTTT

j_call: TRBJ2-4
d_call: NA
clone_size: NA
v_call: TRBV4-2
cdr3_aa: CASSRGGGAKNIQYF
cdr3_nt: TGTGCCAGCAGCCGAGGGGGAGGAGCCAAAAACATTCAGTACTTC

j_call: TRBJ2-6
d_call: NA
clone_size: NA
v_call: TRBV6-7
cdr3_aa: CASLWTRRSGANVLTF
cdr3_nt: TGTGCCAGCCTTTGGACCCGCCGCTCTGGGGCCAACGTCCTGACTTTC

j_call: TRBJ1-1
d_call: NA
clone_size: NA
v_call: TRBV19
cdr3_aa: CASSIVGDRNTEAFF
cdr3_nt: TGTGCCAGTAGTATAGTTGGTGACAGAAACACTGAAGCTTTCTTT

j_call: TRBJ1-2
d_call: NA
clone_size: NA
v_call: TRBV5-6
cdr3_aa: CASSLYRGQDYGYTF
cdr3_nt: TGTGCCAGCAGCTTGTATCGGGGGCAAGACTATGGCTACACCTTC

j_call: TRBJ2-7
d_call: NA
clone_size: NA
v_call: TRBV6-5
cdr3_aa: CASSLQGSYEQYF
cdr3_nt: TGTGCCAGCAGTCTTCAAGGATCCTACGAGCAGTACTTC

j_call: TRBJ2-7
d_call: TRBD1
clone_size: NA
v_call: TRBV28
cdr3_aa: CASSLSGGVGIYEQYF
cdr3_nt: TGTGCCAGCAGTTTGTCAGGGGGCGTAGGGATCTACGAGCAGTACTTC

j_call: TRBJ1-1
d_call: NA
clone_size: NA
v_call: TRBV2
cdr3_aa: CASSELGMNTEAFF
cdr3_nt: TGTGCCAGCAGTGAACTGGGAATGAACACTGAAGCTTTCTTT

j_call: TRBJ2-5
d_call: NA
clone_size: NA
v_call: TRBV27
cdr3_aa: CASSLYETQYF
cdr3_nt: TGTGCCAGCAGTTTATATGAGACCCAGTACTTC

j_call: TRBJ1-2
d_call: TRBD1
clone_size: NA
v_call: TRBV7-9
cdr3_aa: CASSLAGRQGSLHYTF
cdr3_nt: TGTGCCAGCAGCTTAGCGGGGAGACAGGGGAGTTTGCACTACACCTTC

j_call: TRBJ1-1
d_call: TRBD1
clone_size: NA
v_call: TRBV24-1
cdr3_aa: CATRDRGEAFF
cdr3_nt: TGTGCCACCAGGGACAGGGGAGAAGCTTTCTTT

j_call: TRBJ1-2
d_call: NA
clone_size: once
v_call: TRBV20-1
cdr3_aa: CSARLGYGYTF
cdr3_nt: TGCAGTGCCCGTCTTGGCTATGGCTACACCTTC

j_call: TRBJ1-1
d_call: NA
clone_size: NA
v_call: TRBV2
cdr3_aa: CARRAGTGANTEAFF
cdr3_nt: TGTGCCAGGAGGGCCGGGACGGGGGCGAACACTGAAGCTTTCTTT

j_call: TRBJ2-5
d_call: NA
clone_size: NA
v_call: TRBV7-9
cdr3_aa: CASKYRAPGFQETQYF
cdr3_nt: TGTGCCAGCAAGTACCGGGCCCCGGGCTTTCAAGAGACCCAGTACTTC

j_call: TRBJ2-2
d_call: NA
clone_size: NA
v_call: TRBV18
cdr3_aa: CASSPRQNTGELFF
cdr3_nt: TGTGCCAGCTCACCGCGACAGAACACCGGGGAGCTGTTTTTT

j_call: TRBJ2-5
d_call: TRBD2
clone_size: NA
v_call: TRBV5-1
cdr3_aa: CASSYNTRTSGSRETQYF
cdr3_nt: TGCGCCAGCAGCTACAACACTCGGACTAGCGGGAGTCGAGAGACCCAGTACTTC

j_call: TRBJ2-2
d_call: NA
clone_size: NA
v_call: TRBV4-2
cdr3_aa: CASSQDPSFGVGRNTGELFF
cdr3_nt: TGTGCCAGCAGCCAAGATCCCTCTTTCGGGGTAGGAAGGAACACCGGGGAGCTGTTTTTT

j_call: TRBJ1-2
d_call: NA
clone_size: NA
v_call: TRBV6-5
cdr3_aa: CASSYSPAGGYTF
cdr3_nt: TGTGCCAGCAGTTACTCCCCAGCGGGTGGCTACACCTTC

j_call: TRBJ2-2
d_call: NA
clone_size: NA
v_call: TRBV2
cdr3_aa: CATANGNTGELFF
cdr3_nt: TGTGCCACTGCCAATGGGAACACCGGGGAGCTGTTTTTT

j_call: TRBJ2-7
d_call: TRBD1
clone_size: once
v_call: TRBV5-1
cdr3_aa: CASRDRAYEQYF
cdr3_nt: TGCGCCAGCCGGGACAGGGCCTACGAGCAGTACTTC

j_call: TRBJ2-3
d_call: TRBD2
clone_size: NA
v_call: TRBV19
cdr3_aa: CASSSGLAGVLAWYF
cdr3_nt: TGTGCCAGTAGTTCGGGACTAGCGGGGGTCCTTGCGTGGTATTTT

j_call: TRBJ1-1
d_call: TRBD1
clone_size: NA
v_call: TRBV19
cdr3_aa: CASSESGTGRTEAFF
cdr3_nt: TGTGCCAGTAGTGAATCCGGGACAGGTAGGACTGAAGCTTTCTTT

j_call: TRBJ1-3
d_call: NA
clone_size: few
v_call: TRBV7-9
cdr3_aa: CASSHQHSGNTIYF
cdr3_nt: TGTGCCAGCAGCCACCAACACTCTGGAAACACCATATATTTT

j_call: TRBJ1-1
d_call: NA
clone_size: NA
v_call: TRBV27
cdr3_aa: CASSLAGVGEAFF
cdr3_nt: TGTGCCAGCAGTTTGGCGGGGGTGGGTGAAGCTTTCTTT

j_call: TRBJ2-3
d_call: TRBD2
clone_size: NA
v_call: TRBV27
cdr3_aa: CASSFYSGRAADTQYF
cdr3_nt: TGTGCCAGCAGTTTCTATAGCGGGAGGGCGGCAGATACGCAGTATTTT

j_call: TRBJ1-2
d_call: TRBD1
clone_size: NA
v_call: TRBV28
cdr3_aa: CAIEGQGFYGYTF
cdr3_nt: TGTGCCATAGAAGGACAGGGGTTCTATGGCTACACCTTC

j_call: TRBJ2-7
d_call: TRBD1
clone_size: NA
v_call: TRBV3-1/TRBV3-2
cdr3_aa: CASSQEDRGGNEQYF
cdr3_nt: TGTGCCAGCAGCCAAGAAGACAGGGGAGGCAACGAGCAGTACTTC

j_call: TRBJ2-2
d_call: TRBD1
clone_size: NA
v_call: TRBV6-5
cdr3_aa: CASSRTGVHTGELFF
cdr3_nt: TGTGCCAGCAGTAGGACAGGGGTGCACACCGGGGAGCTGTTTTTT

j_call: TRBJ2-3
d_call: TRBD1
clone_size: NA
v_call: TRBV5-1
cdr3_aa: CASSLAGTVDLGTQYF
cdr3_nt: TGCGCCAGCAGCTTGGCCGGGACAGTCGACTTAGGTACGCAGTATTTT

j_call: TRBJ2-1
d_call: NA
clone_size: NA
v_call: TRBV7-6
cdr3_aa: CASSLREQFF
cdr3_nt: TGTGCCAGCAGCTTAAGGGAGCAGTTCTTC

j_call: TRBJ2-3
d_call: NA
clone_size: NA
v_call: TRBV19
cdr3_aa: CASSIADTQYF
cdr3_nt: TGTGCCAGTAGTATTGCAGATACGCAGTATTTT

j_call: TRBJ2-5
d_call: NA
clone_size: NA
v_call: TRBV4-1
cdr3_aa: CASSQDIGVGETQYF
cdr3_nt: TGCGCCAGCAGCCAAGATATTGGGGTGGGGGAGACCCAGTACTTC

j_call: TRBJ1-1
d_call: NA
clone_size: once
v_call: TRBV5-1
cdr3_aa: CASSAPGTEAFF
cdr3_nt: TGCGCCAGCAGCGCGCCTGGGACCGAAGCTTTCTTT

j_call: TRBJ1-4
d_call: NA
clone_size: NA
v_call: TRBV3-1/TRBV3-2
cdr3_aa: CASSQVGGANEKLFF
cdr3_nt: TGTGCCAGCAGCCAAGTGGGGGGGGCTAATGAAAAACTGTTTTTT

j_call: TRBJ2-5
d_call: TRBD1
clone_size: NA
v_call: TRBV25-1
cdr3_aa: CASRGTGEETQYF
cdr3_nt: TGTGCCAGCAGAGGGACAGGAGAAGAGACCCAGTACTTC

j_call: TRBJ2-1
d_call: NA
clone_size: NA
v_call: TRBV4-2
cdr3_aa: CASSQGTNDVNEQFF
cdr3_nt: TGTGCCAGCAGCCAAGGGACTAACGACGTGAATGAGCAGTTCTTC

j_call: TRBJ2-2
d_call: NA
clone_size: NA
v_call: TRBV28
cdr3_aa: CASSTLTEDTGELFF
cdr3_nt: TGTGCCAGCAGTACCTTAACAGAGGACACCGGGGAGCTGTTTTTT

j_call: TRBJ2-1
d_call: TRBD2
clone_size: NA
v_call: TRBV5-1
cdr3_aa: CASSPDRTSGQSNEQFF
cdr3_nt: TGCGCCAGCAGCCCCGACCGGACTAGCGGGCAGAGCAATGAGCAGTTCTTC

j_call: TRBJ2-1
d_call: TRBD2
clone_size: once
v_call: TRBV11-2
cdr3_aa: CASSQGAGGHNEQFF
cdr3_nt: TGTGCCAGCAGCCAAGGAGCGGGGGGGCACAATGAGCAGTTCTTC

j_call: TRBJ1-4
d_call: NA
clone_size: NA
v_call: TRBV7-6
cdr3_aa: CASSPQPGWNEKLFF
cdr3_nt: TGTGCCAGCAGCCCCCAGCCAGGGTGGAATGAAAAACTGTTTTTT

j_call: TRBJ2-7
d_call: NA
clone_size: NA
v_call: TRBV4-1
cdr3_aa: CASSQDTGSYEQYF
cdr3_nt: TGCGCCAGCAGCCAAGATACGGGTTCCTACGAGCAGTACTTC

j_call: TRBJ1-2
d_call: TRBD1
clone_size: few
v_call: TRBV7-2
cdr3_aa: CASSFGGDRFYGYTF
cdr3_nt: TGTGCCAGCAGCTTTGGAGGGGACAGGTTCTATGGCTACACCTTC

j_call: TRBJ2-7
d_call: NA
clone_size: NA
v_call: TRBV28
cdr3_aa: CASSVDASRHYEQYF
cdr3_nt: TGTGCCAGCTCCGTCGACGCGTCACGCCACTACGAGCAGTACTTC